The 17 T cell receptor beta chains reported below all come from one sample, sequenced in a study of PD-L1 blockade in urothelial cancer. Time point here: pretreatment peripheral blood. Only in-frame clones appear in the TCRdb table, and some are missing; sequencing was by immunoSEQ multiplex PCR. The data contain around 100,000 clones, more than 75% of them singletons. Here the sequenced sample was PBMCs, taken around atezolizumab (anti-PD-L1) treatment. These receptors all stem from a man in his sixties with urothelial cancer.

DNA of the CDR3: TGCGCCAGCAGCCAAGAGAGGGGGTATGAAAAACTGTTTTTT. Translating it yields CASSQERGYEKLFF. J is TRBJ1-4 and V is TRBV4-1, with TRBD1 as a possible D gene (6 bases). Trimming shortened V by 0 bases and J by 6 bases, and 8 bases separated the two germline ends. The CDR3 contains 14 residues. Germline CDR1 is MGHRA and CDR2 is YSYEKL.

The V gene is TRBV27, the J gene TRBJ1-3; no clear D gene. Trimming pared 7 bases from V and 0 bases from J, leaving 13 bases between. Germline CDR1 is MNHEY and CDR2 is SMNVEV (reference sequence). The CDR3 covers 15 residues. In DNA, the CDR3 is TGTGCCAGCACTGCGGGGTGGGGCTCTGGAAACACCATATATTTT. Encoded protein: CASTAGWGSGNTIYF.

V is TRBV6-5 and J is TRBJ2-7, with 7 bases identical to TRBD1. The V gene end was trimmed by 0 bases and the J gene end by 6 bases; junction bases not matched to a gene: 11. The CDR3 extends over 16 amino acids. Germline CDR1 MNHEY, CDR2 SVGAGI. This chain's CDR3 is CASSYSGQAVSLEQYF. The CDR3 nucleotides are TGTGCCAGCAGTTACTCCGGACAGGCCGTTTCACTCGAGCAGTACTTC.

This clone appeared a few times. The J gene is TRBJ1-2, the V gene TRBV4-3; TRBD1 might be the D (6 bases). The CDR3 is 14 residues long. Germline loops: CDR1 LGHNA, CDR2 YSLEER. Trimming removed 4 bases at V and 4 bases at J, with 13 bases between. The CDR3 reads CASSPEQGTYGYTF. The CDR3 coding sequence is TGCGCCAGCAGCCCAGAGCAGGGGACCTATGGCTACACCTTC.

The chain couples TRBV7-2 to TRBJ2-5; 10 bases are a match to TRBD1. CDR3 size: 14 residues. Germline assignment: CDR1 SGHTA and CDR2 FQGNSA. V dropped 5 bases and J dropped 4; count of bases not matched to a gene: 4. Here the CDR3 DNA reads TGTGCCAGCAGCCGACAGGGGGCCGTAGAGACCCAGTACTTC. This sequence encodes CASSRQGAVETQYF.

The chain joins TRBV4-1 to TRBJ2-4, with D possibly TRBD1 on 6 matching bases. V was pared by 8 bases and J by 0 bases, with 8 bases between. This CDR3 has 13 amino acids. Germline CDR1 and CDR2: MGHRA and YSYEKL. CDR3 nucleotide sequence: TGCGCCAGCGGGGGCGGAGCCAAAAACATTCAGTACTTC. As protein: CASGGGAKNIQYF.

The chain has TRBV29-1 and TRBJ2-2; D remains ambiguous. V shed 7 bases and J shed 4 bases, with 7 bases lying between them. Looked up from germline, CDR1 is SQVTM and CDR2 is ANQGSEA. This CDR3 spans 11 amino acids. DNA of the CDR3: TGCAGCGGGAGAACCACCGGGGAGCTGTTTTTT. Amino acid sequence: CSGRTTGELFF.

The gene calls are TRBV23-1 and TRBJ1-5; D possibly corresponds to TRBD1 (5 bases). TRBV23-1 is placed among ORFs of uncertain function. The CDR3 totals 20 residues. Trimming stripped 2 bases from V and 2 bases from J, with 25 bases between. The DNA of the CDR3 is TGCGCCAGCAGTCAAGCGGGGGATTTTGCTCCGCAGGGAGGCAATCAGCCCCAGCATTTT. Amino acid sequence: CASSQAGDFAPQGGNQPQHF.

To note about this clone: Other DNA sequences in this sample translate to the same CDR3. This chain links TRBV7-3 with TRBJ2-2; 8 bases are a match to TRBD1. This CDR3 has 14 residues. The germline CDR1 and CDR2 sequences are SGHTA and FQGTGA. The junction had 3 bases not matched to a gene; V was cut back by 6 bases and J by 3 bases. As DNA, the CDR3 is TGTGCCAGCAGTCCGACAGGGGACACCGGGGAGCTGTTTTTT. Translation: CASSPTGDTGELFF.

The gene calls are TRBV9 and TRBJ2-2; no firm D call. Germline CDR1 SGDLS, CDR2 YYNGEE. The length of the CDR3 is 13 residues. V shed 2 bases and J shed 2 bases, with 4 bases lying between them. In nucleotides, the CDR3 is TGTGCCAGCAGCGTTCCAAACACCGGGGAGCTGTTTTTT. This codes for CASSVPNTGELFF. Supplemented by reference TRBV9 and TRBJ2-2, the full variable domain reads DSGVTQTPKHLITATGQRVTLRCSPRSGDLSVYWYQQSLDQGLQFLIQYYNGEERAKGNILERFSAQQFPDLHSELNLSSLELGDSALYFCASSVPNTGELFFGEGSRLTVL.

The chain uses TRBV19 and TRBJ2-7; TRBD1 matches 8 bases. Germline CDR1 reads LNHDA; CDR2 reads SQIVND (reference sequence). The CDR3 covers 13 residues. V was pared by 5 bases and J by 3 bases, with 3 bases of the junction left unmatched. The CDR3 DNA sequence: TGTGCCAGTAGTTTAACAGGGGGCTACGAGCAGTACTTC. Amino acid sequence: CASSLTGGYEQYF.

V is TRBV7-6 and J is TRBJ1-2; perhaps TRBD1 as D (6 bases). Germline loops: CDR1 SGHVS, CDR2 FNYEAQ. The CDR3 length is 17 residues. Trimming removed 5 bases at V and 2 bases at J, with 21 bases between. The CDR3 sequence: CASSPGDTGNRNYGYTF. Here the CDR3 DNA reads TGTGCCAGCAGCCCAGGCGATACAGGGAATAGGAACTATGGCTACACCTTC. Drawing the rest from reference TRBV7-6 and TRBJ1-2, the complete variable domain is GAGVSQSPRYKVTKRGQDVALRCDPISGHVSLYWYRQALGQGPEFLTYFNYEAQQDKSGLPNDRFSAERPEGSISTLTIQRTEQRDSAMYRCASSPGDTGNRNYGYTFGSGTRLTVV.

This chain uses TRBV28 with TRBJ2-7; D remains unclear. The CDR3 contains 14 residues. V was clipped by 5 bases and J by 7 bases, with 18 bases between them. The V gene's germline CDR1 is MDHEN and CDR2 SYDVKM. The CDR3: CASSLSTLRGEQYF. The CDR3 bases are TGTGCCAGCAGTCTCAGTACCCTAAGAGGTGAGCAGTACTTC.

The J gene is TRBJ2-7, the V gene TRBV18, with D perhaps TRBD1 (6 bases). Germline-derived CDR1 and CDR2 are KGHSH and LQKENI. The germline V and J ends were trimmed by 0 bases and 2 bases, with 8 bases remaining between them. The CDR3 has 14 amino acids. The CDR3 sequence: CASSPPPGAYEQYF. The CDR3 DNA follows: TGTGCCAGCTCACCACCTCCAGGGGCCTACGAGCAGTACTTC.

The chain links TRBV5-5 to TRBJ2-7, with 10 bases matching TRBD1. V lost 5 bases to trimming and J lost 6 bases; unmatched junction nucleotides: 11. The CDR3 totals 15 residues. Per germline, CDR1 SGHKS and CDR2 YYEKEE (reference sequence). The CDR3 coding sequence is TGTGCCAGCAGTTCGTCGGGACAGGGGTTTAGCGAGCAGTACTTC. Translation: CASSSSGQGFSEQYF.

V is TRBV30 and J is TRBJ1-5; D is uncertain. V was shortened by 0 bases and J by 3 bases, with 12 bases between the two germline ends. Germline V gives CDR1 GTSNPN, CDR2 SVGIG (reference sequence). This CDR3 is 15 amino acids long. The CDR3 bases are TGTGCCTGGAGTGTTGTAGGGAGGAACAATCAGCCCCAGCATTTT. Its translation: CAWSVVGRNNQPQHF.

The chain has TRBV19 and TRBJ1-3; D ambiguous. Trimming removed 5 bases at V and 4 bases at J, with 12 bases between. Germline CDR1 and CDR2: LNHDA and SQIVND (reference sequence). The CDR3 extends over 14 amino acids. The CDR3 reads CASSPLGRGNTIYF. In DNA form, the CDR3 reads TGTGCCAGTAGTCCTCTGGGGAGAGGAAACACCATATATTTT.